These 25 T cell receptor beta chains originate from one sample sequenced in a study of cytotoxic CD8 clonotypes in ibrutinib-treated CLL. The assay was immunoSEQ multiplex PCR, and TCRdb's table has in-frame clones only and misses some. The data show approximately 48,000 clones, around 53% seen once. Sequenced here: PBMCs, sampled after 12 months of ibrutinib treatment. The receptors shown here come from a human donor with chronic lymphocytic leukemia.

The V gene is TRBV7-2, the J gene TRBJ2-2; D is uncertain. Germline CDR1 SGHTA, CDR2 FQGNSA. V was clipped by 0 bases and J by 3 bases, with 14 bases between them. The CDR3 has 17 residues. The CDR3 protein is CASSLAFQVDDTGELFF. The CDR3 nucleotides read TGTGCCAGCAGCTTAGCCTTCCAGGTTGATGACACCGGGGAGCTGTTTTTT.

V usage is TRBV5-1 and J usage is TRBJ1-3; D is unclear. Germline V lookup: CDR1 SGHRS, CDR2 YFSETQ. The V end was cut by 6 bases, the J end by 0 bases, with 10 bases between. This CDR3 is built from 14 residues. The CDR3 nucleotides are TGCGCCAGCACGCCGGGAAGCTCTGGAAACACCATATATTTT. This sequence encodes CASTPGSSGNTIYF.

The genes are TRBV4-2 and TRBJ2-1; D is possibly TRBD1 or TRBD2 (5 bases each). The length of the CDR3 is 14 residues. V lost 3 bases and J lost 10, with 16 bases in between. Germline V gene sequence: CDR1 LGHNA, CDR2 YNFKEQ. Written as DNA, the CDR3 is TGTGCCAGCAGCCATACCCGGGACCGGGAAGAGCAGTTCTTC. Translating it yields CASSHTRDREEQFF.

V gene TRBV2 combines with J gene TRBJ2-3, with TRBD2 matching over 12 bases. The CDR3 consists of 14 residues. J was trimmed by 6 bases and V by 8 bases; bases with no gene match: 6. Per germline, CDR1 SNHLY and CDR2 FYNNEI. The CDR3 loop reads CASQTSGSPDTQYF. The CDR3 region has the DNA TGTGCCAGCCAGACTAGCGGGAGTCCCGATACGCAGTATTTT.

The chain couples TRBV16 to TRBJ2-7; a weak D match, TRBD2 (5 bases). CDR3 length: 15 amino acids. Germline V lookup: CDR1 KGHSY, CDR2 FQNENV. The V end was cut by 1 base, the J end by 2 bases, with 12 bases between. The CDR3 protein is CASSQFPGITYEQYF. The CDR3 DNA sequence: TGTGCCAGCAGCCAATTCCCGGGAATCACCTACGAGCAGTACTTC. Supplemented by reference TRBV16 and TRBJ2-7, the full variable domain reads GEEVAQTPKHLVRGEGQKAKLYCAPIKGHSYVFWYQQVLKNEFKFLISFQNENVFDETGMPKERFSAKCLPNSPCSLEIQATKLEDSAVYFCASSQFPGITYEQYFGPGTRLTVT.

The chain couples TRBV18 to TRBJ1-1, with D maybe TRBD1 (6 bases). The CDR3 has 15 residues. Trimming removed 1 base from V and 1 base from J, with 10 bases in between. Germline V gene lookup returns CDR1 KGHSH and CDR2 LQKENI. CDR3 region: CASSPRLRGNTEAFF. In DNA form, the CDR3 reads TGTGCCAGCTCACCACGACTCAGGGGGAACACTGAAGCTTTCTTT.

The gene calls are TRBV6-6 and TRBJ1-2; the match to TRBD1 covers 8 bases. Trimming removed 8 bases from V and 6 bases from J; junction bases left unmatched: 14. Germline values: CDR1 MNHNY, CDR2 SVGAGI (reference sequence). This CDR3 spans 15 amino acids. CDR3 sequence: CASGGQGAIANGYTF. The CDR3 DNA sequence: TGTGCCAGCGGAGGGCAGGGGGCGATAGCAAATGGCTACACCTTC.

This chain uses TRBV29-1 with TRBJ2-7, with D tentatively TRBD2 (6 bases). The germline CDR1 and CDR2 sequences are SQVTM and ANQGSEA. Trimming left V 5 bases short and J 6 bases short, with 17 bases between. The CDR3 covers 13 residues. The CDR3 loop is CSVRGRVGGEQYF. The CDR3 coding sequence is TGCAGCGTTAGGGGTCGAGTGGGGGGCGAGCAGTACTTC.

The rearrangement uses TRBV7-9 and TRBJ2-7, with D unresolved. The CDR3 is 11 residues long. Per the germline V gene, CDR1 is SEHNR and CDR2 is FQNEAQ (reference sequence). V dropped 5 bases and J dropped 1 base, with 3 bases sitting between them. CDR3 sequence reads: CASSRSYEQYF. The CDR3 DNA reads as TGTGCCAGCAGCCGTTCCTACGAGCAGTACTTC.

The chain combines TRBV5-1 with TRBJ1-3; D possibly corresponds to TRBD1 (5 bases). Germline lookup yields CDR1 SGHRS and CDR2 YFSETQ. This CDR3 comprises 16 residues. Trimming stripped 3 bases from V and 2 bases from J, with 15 bases between. CDR3 amino acids: CASSSSTGAAGNTIYF. CDR3 DNA: TGCGCCAGCAGCTCGTCCACCGGGGCAGCTGGAAACACCATATATTTT.

J is TRBJ2-2 and V is TRBV5-1; TRBD1 aligns across 8 bases. J gave up 6 bases and V 6 bases, and 4 bases lay outside the gene matches. The CDR3 runs to 13 residues. Germline-derived CDR1 and CDR2 are SGHRS and YFSETQ. The DNA of the CDR3 is TGCGCCAGCAACGGACAGGGCGCCGGGGAGCTGTTTTTT. Protein: CASNGQGAGELFF.

This chain uses TRBV11-2 with TRBJ2-7; possibly TRBD1 for D (5 bases). V lost 0 bases and J 0 bases, leaving 15 bases between the germline ends. CDR1 and CDR2 from the germline V gene are SGHAT and FQNNGV. The CDR3 has 17 amino acids. In DNA form, the CDR3 reads TGTGCCAGCAGCTTAGATAGATGGCAGGGAAGCTCCTACGAGCAGTACTTC. The encoded protein is CASSLDRWQGSSYEQYF.

V is TRBV5-1 and J is TRBJ2-1, with 9 bases matching TRBD2. The CDR3 sequence is 15 residues long. Germline-derived CDR1 and CDR2 are SGHRS and YFSETQ. V trimming: 0 bases; J trimming: 5 bases; junction bases outside the gene matches: 3. The CDR3 region is CASSLGASGNNEQFF. Here the CDR3 DNA reads TGCGCCAGCAGCTTGGGGGCTAGCGGGAACAATGAGCAGTTCTTC.

This rearrangement joins TRBV18 to TRBJ2-3; the D gene could be TRBD1 or TRBD2 (6 bases each). V was cut by 5 bases and J by 0 bases, with 9 bases left in between. The CDR3 has 14 amino acids. Germline V gene lookup returns CDR1 KGHSH and CDR2 LQKENI. CDR3 nucleotides: TGTGCCAGCTCAGCGGGACAAAGCACAGATACGCAGTATTTT. Protein product: CASSAGQSTDTQYF.

In its sample, this clone was seen once. The V call is TRBV11-2, the J call TRBJ2-3; D gene uncertain. The CDR3 runs 16 residues. Germline V gene sequence: CDR1 SGHAT, CDR2 FQNNGV. Trimming left V 1 base short and J 0 bases short, with 11 bases between. CDR3 residues: CASSLVAVSSTDTQYF. CDR3 in DNA: TGTGCCAGCAGCTTAGTGGCAGTATCTAGCACAGATACGCAGTATTTT.

This sequence joins TRBV7-2 and TRBJ1-2; D is possibly TRBD1 (5 bases). Trimming took 4 bases from V and 6 from J, leaving 12 bases between them. The CDR3 is made up of 13 amino acids. CDR1 and CDR2 (germline): SGHTA, FQGNSA. The CDR3 here is CASSSRGGNGYTF. CDR3 nucleotides: TGTGCCAGCAGCTCGAGGGGTGGAAATGGCTACACCTTC.

The genes are TRBV18 and TRBJ1-2; 9 bases fit TRBD1. V lost 3 bases to trimming and J lost 8 bases; unmatched junction nucleotides: 13. The germline gives CDR1 KGHSH, CDR2 LQKENI. The CDR3 totals 16 residues. CDR3 DNA sequence: TGTGCCAGCTCACCTTCAACCGGGACAGGGACGAGGGGCTACACCTTC. Translating it yields CASSPSTGTGTRGYTF.

The rearrangement joins TRBV29-1 to TRBJ1-4; D is possibly TRBD1 (6 bases). Germline-derived CDR1 and CDR2 are SQVTM and ANQGSEA. The CDR3 has 13 residues. The V and J ends lost 4 bases and 7 bases respectively, with 13 bases between them. CDR3 region: CSVGARGGEKLFF. The CDR3 DNA is TGCAGCGTTGGGGCCAGGGGCGGTGAAAAACTGTTTTTT.

V gene TRBV27 combines with J gene TRBJ1-5, with 7 bases lining up with TRBD1. V lost 11 bases and J lost 0; bases outside the gene matches: 10. The CDR3 loop spans 15 amino acids. The germline CDR1 and CDR2 sequences are MNHEY and SMNVEV (reference sequence). The CDR3 is CASRQGSYSNQPQHF. DNA for the CDR3: TGTGCCTCTCGACAGGGAAGTTATAGCAATCAGCCCCAGCATTTT.

The chain combines TRBV28 with TRBJ1-1; D is unclear. V shed 2 bases and J shed 0 bases, with 7 bases lying between them. The CDR3 is made up of 14 amino acids. Germline V gives CDR1 MDHEN, CDR2 SYDVKM. CDR3 region: CASSLARLNTEAFF. CDR3 nucleotide sequence: TGTGCCAGCAGTTTAGCTAGACTGAACACTGAAGCTTTCTTT. Combining the CDR3 with reference TRBV28 and TRBJ1-1 gives the whole variable domain DVKVTQSSRYLVKRTGEKVFLECVQDMDHENMFWYRQDPGLGLRLIYFSYDVKMKEKGDIPEGYSVSREKKERFSLILESASTNQTSMYLCASSLARLNTEAFFGQGTRLTVV.

The chain uses TRBV29-1 and TRBJ1-4, with a possible D match to TRBD1 (6 bases). Between the trimmed V and J ends, which lost 7 bases and 8 bases, there was a span of 17 bases. Germline values: CDR1 SQVTM, CDR2 ANQGSEA. This CDR3 contains 13 residues. The CDR3 DNA follows: TGCAGCGCCCGGGGGGCATTTGAAGAAAAACTGTTTTTT. It encodes CSARGAFEEKLFF.

This clone appeared a few times. The chain joins TRBV19 to TRBJ2-1; D perhaps matches TRBD2 (5 bases). V was trimmed by 2 bases and J by 8 bases, leaving 10 bases between them. This CDR3 has 13 residues. CDR1 LNHDA and CDR2 SQIVND come from the germline V gene (reference sequence). The CDR3 reads CASSIFEGDEQFF. The CDR3 nucleotides read TGTGCCAGTAGTATATTTGAGGGAGATGAGCAGTTCTTC.

The gene calls are TRBV4-2 and TRBJ1-6; D is perhaps TRBD1 (5 bases). V was shortened by 2 bases and J by 5 bases, with 13 bases between the two germline ends. The CDR3 contains 16 residues. Germline V gene data show CDR1 as LGHNA and CDR2 as YNFKEQ. CDR3 nucleotides: TGTGCCAGCAGCCAAATTTTCGGGACGAATAATTCACCCCTCCACTTT. Amino acid sequence: CASSQIFGTNNSPLHF.

Only a few counts were recorded for this clone. The chain employs TRBV5-1 and TRBJ1-2, with D perhaps TRBD1 (5 bases). The CDR3 length is 14 residues. Germline CDR1 reads SGHRS; CDR2 reads YFSETQ. The V end was cut by 5 bases, the J end by 8 bases, with 19 bases between. CDR3: CASRPGTPAGGYTF. The CDR3 coding sequence is TGCGCCAGCAGACCCGGGACTCCGGCGGGCGGCTACACCTTC.

In this sample, this clone turned up a few times. The V gene is TRBV27, the J gene TRBJ1-2; unclear D gene. Germline V lookup: CDR1 MNHEY, CDR2 SMNVEV (reference sequence). The CDR3 length is 13 residues. Trimming removed 10 bases at V and 4 bases at J, with 16 bases between. The CDR3 region has the DNA TGTGCCACCCAGATCGGAGGCGGCTATGGCTACACCTTC. It specifies CATQIGGGYGYTF.